This T cell receptor (beta chain) was sequenced during a study of shared clonotypes between healthy human individuals. About the study: Each donor's CD8 memory used one plate, CD8 naive two, each CD4 subset three.

Data came from immunoSEQ multiplex PCR; TCRdb stores just in-frame clones and leaves some out. The repertoire holds about 2.4 million clones, with around 90% as singletons. Donation came from healthy HIV-negative adults that had no recent acute infections or vaccinations. Those who donated, Caucasian adults without exception, all lived in Nashville, Tennessee. Germline V gene data show CDR1 as SGHKS and CDR2 as YYEKEE (reference sequence). The CDR3 runs 14 residues. Trimming shortened V by 0 bases and J by 2 bases, and 8 bases separated the two germline ends. Study outcomes and limitations: With few donors, the genetic and exposure-history diversity represented was limited.

Regarding this clone: Its antigen is currently unknown.

The chain combines TRBV5-5 with TRBJ1-1; D not certain. The origin of this receptor is a man in his late teens or twenties in good health. Source material: naive CD4+ T cells sorted from blood. The subset here: CD45RA+ positively selected. For the CDR3, the DNA is TGTGCCAGCAGCTTGGAGTTTGTTAACACTGAAGCTTTCTTT. Translation gives CASSLEFVNTEAFF.